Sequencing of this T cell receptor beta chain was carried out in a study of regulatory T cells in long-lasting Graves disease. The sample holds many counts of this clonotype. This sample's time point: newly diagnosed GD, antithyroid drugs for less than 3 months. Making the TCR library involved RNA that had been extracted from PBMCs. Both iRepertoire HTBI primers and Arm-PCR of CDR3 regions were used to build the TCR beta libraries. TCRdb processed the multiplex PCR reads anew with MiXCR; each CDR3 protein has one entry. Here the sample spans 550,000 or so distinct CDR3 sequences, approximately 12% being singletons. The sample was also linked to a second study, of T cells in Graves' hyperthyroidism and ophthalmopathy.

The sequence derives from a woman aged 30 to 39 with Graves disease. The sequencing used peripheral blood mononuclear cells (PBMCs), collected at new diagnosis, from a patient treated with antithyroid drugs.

The CDR3 loop is CASGLVLGGRRTEAFF. CDR3 in DNA: TGTGCTAGTGGTTTGGTACTAGGAGGGCGTCGCACTGAAGCTTTCTTT. The chain carries TRBV12-5 and TRBJ1-1; no clear D. CDR1 LGHNT and CDR2 FRNRAP come from the germline V gene. This CDR3 region has 16 residues. V was cut by 0 bases and J by 4 bases, with 15 bases left in between.